This TCR beta chain was sequenced during a study of beta chain features in type 1 diabetes. Study information: Over all samples combined, over 85 million sorted cells were examined. Study-level results: Within the patient group, naive, central memory and Treg TCRB repertoires appeared more similar to each other than within healthy donors. The influence of HLA type on TCRB rearrangement stayed undetermined.

The investigators reverse transcribed all of the isolated RNA, so they sequenced expressed TCRB transcripts. The study sequenced naive, central memory and regulatory T cell samples to an average of about 3.8 million reads. Assay used: immunoSEQ multiplex PCR; TCRdb lists only in-frame clones, some missing. This table has around 190,000 clones, around an eighth appearing once. Germline CDR1 is KGHSH and CDR2 is LQKENI. Trimming removed 3 bases from V and 4 bases from J, with 12 bases in between. The CDR3 has 14 residues. With regard to this clone: What it binds is unknown.

Sequencing was performed on central memory CD4+ T cells from blood. This receptor was obtained from a woman between 18 and 30 years old in good health. The rearrangement joins TRBV18 to TRBJ1-1; D unresolved. The CDR3 protein is CASSPGGSATEAFF. The CDR3 DNA is TGTGCCAGCTCACCGGGAGGGTCTGCCACTGAAGCTTTCTTT.